The 27 T cell receptor beta chains listed next were all sequenced from one sample in a study of graft-versus-host responses after intestinal transplantation. The assay was immunoSEQ multiplex PCR, and TCRdb's table has in-frame clones only and misses some. Here the sample spans just over 95,000 clones, roughly 90% being singletons. These TCRs are of unknown antigen specificity. This material consisted of unstimulated CD4+ T cells sorted from spleen or lymph node cells, taken before intestinal transplant. The receptors originated from a human donor who received an intestinal transplant.

This chain joins TRBV6-1 and TRBJ1-5; no reliable D call. The germline gives CDR1 MNHNS, CDR2 SASEGT. This CDR3 is built from 17 residues. V gave up 1 base and J gave up 0 bases, with 13 bases separating them. CDR3: CASSEGYRFGSNQPQHF. In DNA form, the CDR3 reads TGTGCCAGCAGTGAAGGGTATCGGTTTGGTAGCAATCAGCCCCAGCATTTT.

This chain joins TRBV5-5 and TRBJ1-5, with D possibly matching TRBD1 (5 bases). Germline V gene lookup returns CDR1 SGHKS and CDR2 YYEKEE (reference sequence). V was pared by 2 bases and J by 2 bases, with 14 bases between. The CDR3 sequence is 16 residues long. CDR3 sequence (DNA): TGTGCCAGCAGCTTTATTGCAGGGATCGGCAATCAGCCCCAGCATTTT. Encoded protein: CASSFIAGIGNQPQHF.

The rearrangement links TRBV5-4 to TRBJ2-2; tentatively, D is TRBD1 (5 bases). Germline V gene sequence: CDR1 SGHNT, CDR2 YYREEE (reference sequence). Trimming left V 3 bases short and J 4 bases short, with 16 bases between. The CDR3 extends over 16 amino acids. The CDR3 nucleotides are TGTGCCAGCAGCTGGTGGATGCAGGGCGGCACCGGGGAGCTGTTTTTT. This gives the protein CASSWWMQGGTGELFF.

The chain combines TRBV5-1 with TRBJ2-5, with 7 bases identical to TRBD2. The CDR3 covers 14 residues. V gave up 5 bases and J gave up 2 bases; unmatched junction bases: 6. The germline V gene encodes CDR1 SGHRS and CDR2 YFSETQ. For the CDR3, the DNA is TGCGCCAGCAGATGGGGGAGGGCTCAAGAGACCCAGTACTTC. Its translation: CASRWGRAQETQYF.

The chain is built from TRBV6-5 and TRBJ2-5, with 9 bases fitting TRBD2. The CDR3 loop spans 15 amino acids. J was trimmed by 4 bases and V by 4 bases; bases with no gene match: 7. Germline CDR1 reads MNHEY; CDR2 reads SVGAGI. The CDR3 loop is CASSLRGLAGETQYF. CDR3 bases: TGTGCCAGCAGTTTAAGGGGACTAGCCGGAGAGACCCAGTACTTC.

This clone came up once. The junction and the germline gene differ at one end; a read error may be behind it. The chain combines TRBV10-1 with TRBJ1-1; TRBD1 might be the D (5 bases). The germline V gene encodes CDR1 WNHNN and CDR2 SYGVQD (reference sequence). This CDR3 is 13 amino acids long. The DNA of the CDR3 is TGCGCCAGCAGTGGACAGTTGAACACTGAACCTTTCTTT. Its protein product is CASSGQLNTEPFF.

The CDR3 loop is CASSYYLQGHTEAFF. CDR3 nucleotide sequence: TGTGCCAGCAGCTATTACCTACAGGGGCACACTGAAGCTTTCTTT. V and J are TRBV7-9 and TRBJ1-1; TRBD1 agrees at 7 bases. Germline CDR1 is SEHNR and CDR2 is FQNEAQ (reference sequence). Trimming removed 4 bases from V and 3 bases from J; junction bases left unmatched: 8. The CDR3 length is 15 residues.

The rearrangement joins TRBV5-1 to TRBJ2-1; 7 bases line up with TRBD2. V trimming: 1 base; J trimming: 0 bases; junction bases outside the gene matches: 4. Germline values: CDR1 SGHRS, CDR2 YFSETQ. The CDR3 runs to 16 residues. This CDR3 is CASSLSGGGSYNEQFF. The CDR3 DNA is TGCGCCAGCAGCTTGAGTGGCGGGGGCTCCTACAATGAGCAGTTCTTC. The full variable domain, its missing parts supplied by reference TRBV5-1 and TRBJ2-1, is KAGVTQTPRYLIKTRGQQVTLSCSPISGHRSVSWYQQTPGQGLQFLFEYFSETQRNKGNFPGRFSGRQFSNSRSEMNVSTLELGDSALYLCASSLSGGGSYNEQFFGPGTRLTVL.

The chain recombines TRBV5-5 with TRBJ2-5, with D perhaps TRBD1 (6 bases). Germline loops: CDR1 SGHKS, CDR2 YYEKEE (reference sequence). The V gene lost 5 bases and the J gene lost 1 base, with 18 bases spanning the gap. The CDR3 runs to 16 residues. The CDR3 spells CASSTLKGHLQETQYF. CDR3 bases: TGTGCCAGCAGTACCTTGAAGGGACACCTCCAAGAGACCCAGTACTTC.

Comments on this clone: This specimen includes other DNA sequences encoding the same CDR3. This sequence joins TRBV14 and TRBJ1-3, with D tentatively TRBD1 (5 bases). The germline V gene encodes CDR1 SGHDN and CDR2 FVKESK. V was shortened by 4 bases and J by 0 bases, with 7 bases between the two germline ends. The CDR3 has 14 amino acids. DNA of the CDR3: TGTGCCAGCAGCCTTGGACACTCTGGAAACACCATATATTTT. This codes for CASSLGHSGNTIYF.

The gene calls are TRBV19 and TRBJ1-1; 7 nucleotides match TRBD1. This CDR3 comprises 14 residues. V shed 4 bases, J shed 1 base, and the junction held 3 bases outside the gene matches. Looked up from germline, CDR1 is LNHDA and CDR2 is SQIVND (reference sequence). The CDR3 DNA follows: TGTGCCAGTAGTACCAGGACAGGGAACACTGAAGCTTTCTTT. It translates to CASSTRTGNTEAFF.

There are a few counts of this clone. This sequence joins TRBV2 and TRBJ2-7, with D tentatively TRBD2 (6 bases). The CDR3 runs 14 residues. Per the germline V gene, CDR1 is SNHLY and CDR2 is FYNNEI. Trimming took off 4 bases at V and 2 bases at J, with 12 bases between the two ends. In DNA, the CDR3 is TGTGCCAGCAGTGGGGGAGGAGGCCCCTACGAGCAGTACTTC. It yields the protein CASSGGGGPYEQYF.

The rearrangement links TRBV30 to TRBJ2-2, with a tentative D call TRBD2 (5 bases). Deletions cut 0 bases from V and 6 bases from J, with 5 bases between. The germline V gene encodes CDR1 GTSNPN and CDR2 SVGIG (reference sequence). This CDR3 region has 12 residues. CDR3 sequence reads: CAWSVLAGELFF. The CDR3 DNA sequence: TGTGCCTGGAGTGTACTAGCCGGGGAGCTGTTTTTT.

This rearrangement joins TRBV6-1 to TRBJ2-2; D not resolved. CDR1 and CDR2 (germline): MNHNS, SASEGT. Trimming shortened V by 8 bases and J by 6 bases, and 7 bases separated the two germline ends. This CDR3 is 11 amino acids long. The CDR3 protein is CASRVPGELFF. The CDR3 region has the DNA TGTGCCAGCCGAGTCCCCGGGGAGCTGTTTTTT.

The chain is built from TRBV6-5 and TRBJ2-5; tentative D call: TRBD2 (5 bases). Trimming shortened V by 7 bases and J by 5 bases, and 8 bases separated the two germline ends. This CDR3 has 11 amino acids. The V gene's germline CDR1 is MNHEY and CDR2 SVGAGI. CDR3 in amino acids: CASTDWETQYF. Here the CDR3 DNA reads TGTGCCAGCACGGACTGGGAGACCCAGTACTTC.

As DNA, the CDR3 is TGCGCCAGCAGCCTCCGGGTAAACTACGAGCAGTACTTC. This codes for CASSLRVNYEQYF. V is TRBV5-1 and J is TRBJ2-7; no definite D call. Germline loops: CDR1 SGHRS, CDR2 YFSETQ. This CDR3 spans 13 amino acids. The ends were cut back, 4 bases at V and 3 bases at J, with 11 bases in the middle.

The rearrangement uses TRBV18 and TRBJ2-1; 8 nucleotides line up with TRBD2. The CDR3 totals 15 residues. Germline CDR1 and CDR2: KGHSH and LQKENI. V dropped 8 bases and J dropped 1; count of bases not matched to a gene: 7. In DNA form, the CDR3 reads TGTGCCAGCCGGAATAGCGGGACATCCTACAATGAGCAGTTCTTC. This gives the protein CASRNSGTSYNEQFF.

The chain combines TRBV7-9 with TRBJ1-2, with a weak D call TRBD1 (5 bases). Per germline, CDR1 SEHNR and CDR2 FQNEAQ (reference sequence). This CDR3 is built from 14 residues. V lost 2 bases and J 7 bases, leaving 14 bases between the germline ends. DNA for the CDR3: TGTGCCAGCAGCTTACTCAGGGCGGAACGTGGCTACACCTTC. It encodes CASSLLRAERGYTF. The variable domain in full, with the rest retrieved from reference TRBV7-9 and TRBJ1-2, is DTGVSQNPRHKITKRGQNVTFRCDPISEHNRLYWYRQTLGQGPEFLTYFQNEAQLEKSRLLSDRFSAERPKGSFSTLEIQRTEQGDSAMYLCASSLLRAERGYTFGSGTRLTVV.

CDR3 region: CASSLRENTEAFF. DNA of the CDR3: TGTGCCAGCAGTTTACGGGAGAACACTGAAGCTTTCTTT. The gene calls are TRBV27 and TRBJ1-1; no definite D call. The CDR3 runs 13 residues. With 2 bases removed from V and 1 base from J, the gap between germline ends came to 5 bases. Germline V gives CDR1 MNHEY, CDR2 SMNVEV (reference sequence).

This chain connects TRBV6-6 to TRBJ2-7; no firm D call. Looked up from germline, CDR1 is MNHNY and CDR2 is SVGAGI (reference sequence). Deletions cut 5 bases from V and 0 bases from J, with 14 bases between. The CDR3 runs 15 residues. Written as DNA, the CDR3 is TGTGCCAGCAGTCGCAGGCTCCAAAGCTCCTACGAGCAGTACTTC. Protein: CASSRRLQSSYEQYF.

This CDR3 is CASSLQGANTEAFF. The CDR3 DNA reads TGTGCCAGCAGCTTACAGGGGGCGAACACTGAAGCTTTCTTT. This chain uses TRBV7-9 with TRBJ1-1; TRBD1 matches at 8 bases. Trimming removed 2 bases from V and 1 base from J; junction bases left unmatched: 0. The germline V gene encodes CDR1 SEHNR and CDR2 FQNEAQ (reference sequence). The CDR3 consists of 14 residues.

The chain recombines TRBV7-8 with TRBJ1-6; no firm D call. The CDR3 spans 17 residues. In germline, CDR1 is SGHVS, CDR2 FQNEAQ. V dropped 2 bases and J dropped 0 bases, with 11 bases sitting between them. CDR3 region: CASSLRGPSSYNSPLHF. CDR3 sequence (DNA): TGTGCCAGCAGCTTACGGGGTCCGAGCTCCTATAATTCACCCCTCCACTTT.

This chain connects TRBV27 to TRBJ1-1; D is possibly TRBD1 (5 bases). This CDR3 spans 12 amino acids. Trimming shortened V by 5 bases and J by 8 bases, and 12 bases separated the two germline ends. CDR1 and CDR2 (germline): MNHEY, SMNVEV (reference sequence). Here the CDR3 reads CASSAWGGEAFF. The CDR3 region has the DNA TGTGCCAGCAGTGCGTGGGGCGGAGAAGCTTTCTTT.

The V gene is TRBV27, the J gene TRBJ2-7; 9 bases fit TRBD1. The germline CDR1 and CDR2 sequences are MNHEY and SMNVEV (reference sequence). This CDR3 has 16 residues. V was pared by 6 bases and J by 0 bases, with 9 bases of the junction left unmatched. The CDR3 nucleotides read TGTGCCAGCAGAAAATTGAACAGGGGGCTCTCCTACGAGCAGTACTTC. This translates into CASRKLNRGLSYEQYF.

This clone was observed once. The V gene is TRBV7-9, the J gene TRBJ2-7; 11 bases match TRBD1. After removal of 1 base from V and 6 bases from J, the junction contained 11 bases not matched to a gene. Germline V CDR1 and CDR2: SEHNR, FQNEAQ (reference sequence). The CDR3 runs to 17 residues. The chain's CDR3 is CASSLVVGQGAKGEQYF. The DNA for the CDR3 is TGTGCCAGCAGCTTAGTAGTCGGACAGGGGGCAAAAGGCGAGCAGTACTTC.

V is TRBV2 and J is TRBJ2-6, with TRBD1 matching over 8 bases. The CDR3 has 15 residues. V was pared by 6 bases and J by 2 bases, with 3 bases of the junction left unmatched. Germline V CDR1 and CDR2: SNHLY, FYNNEI. This chain's CDR3 is CASRRQGTGANVLTF. The DNA of the CDR3 is TGTGCCAGCAGACGACAGGGGACTGGGGCCAACGTCCTGACTTTC.

This clone was recorded once. The J gene is TRBJ2-5, the V gene TRBV5-1; D possibly corresponds to TRBD1 (5 bases). The V gene lost 0 bases and the J gene lost 2 bases, with 5 bases spanning the gap. The CDR3 consists of 13 residues. CDR1 and CDR2 (germline): SGHRS, YFSETQ. The CDR3: CASSLGQQETQYF. The DNA of the CDR3 is TGCGCCAGCAGCTTGGGACAGCAAGAGACCCAGTACTTC.